These T cell receptor beta chains were read from a single sample in a study of shared clonotypes between healthy human individuals. Measured with immunoSEQ multiplex PCR; TCRdb has only the in-frame clones, and not every one. The repertoire holds some 2.1 million clones, with over 85% as singletons. Sequencing was done on a sample of naive CD4+ T cells sorted from blood. The receptor source for this set is a man aged 18 to 29 in good health. Both conserved end residues are part of each CDR3. The D gene is left open where the match is weak. Clone size, where shown, is once, few, many, or a class for clones that have expanded.

>.|TRBD2|TRBV18|TRBJ2-3
CASSPPAGGPTDTQYF
TGTGCCAGCTCACCACCCGCGGGGGGGCCCACAGATACGCAGTATTTT
>.|TRBD2|TRBV25-1|TRBJ2-7
CASSDRGLAGTYEQYF
TGTGCCAGCAGTGATCGAGGACTAGCGGGAACCTACGAGCAGTACTTC
>.|.|TRBV10-3|TRBJ2-6
CAIWDGFSGANVLTF
TGTGCCATCTGGGACGGCTTCTCTGGGGCCAACGTCCTGACTTTC
>.|.|TRBV6-1|TRBJ1-6
CASSERVRGANSPLHF
TGTGCCAGCAGTGAAAGGGTCCGGGGGGCTAATTCACCCCTCCACTTT
>.|.|TRBV4-1|TRBJ2-7
CASSQDPRDSYEQYF
TGCGCCAGCAGCCAAGACCCACGGGACTCCTACGAGCAGTACTTC
>.|.|TRBV5-1|TRBJ2-5
CASSLGGTKETQYF
TGCGCCAGCAGCTTGGGGGGGACCAAAGAGACCCAGTACTTC
>many|TRBD1|TRBV30|TRBJ1-4
CARDSHLISPPEKLFF
TGTGCTCGGGACAGCCACCTGATATCCCCACCTGAAAAACTGTTTTTT
>.|TRBD2|TRBV5-6|TRBJ2-5
CASSLGTSGETQYF
TGTGCCAGCAGCTTAGGGACTAGCGGGGAGACCCAGTACTTC
>.|TRBD1|TRBV4-1|TRBJ2-7
CASSSTTFLSDRGLPYEQYF
TGCGCCAGCAGCTCAACAACCTTTTTATCGGACAGGGGCTTACCCTACGAGCAGTACTTC
>.|TRBD1|TRBV7-2|TRBJ1-1
CASSLVTGVATEAFF
TGTGCCAGCAGCTTAGTAACAGGGGTAGCCACTGAAGCTTTCTTT
>many|.|TRBV5-1|TRBJ1-4
CASSWTAPVGSEKLFF
TGCGCCAGCAGTTGGACAGCCCCCGTGGGGAGTGAAAAACTGTTTTTT
>.|.|TRBV18|TRBJ1-4
CASSPPQGNGEKLFF
TGTGCCAGCTCACCTCCCCAGGGGAATGGCGAAAAACTGTTTTTT
>.|TRBD1|TRBV4-3|TRBJ2-7
CASSQEPSGTGGWEQYF
TGCGCCAGCAGCCAAGAGCCGTCCGGGACAGGGGGTTGGGAGCAGTACTTC
>.|.|TRBV28|TRBJ2-5
CASSLDRRQETQYF
TGTGCCAGCAGTTTAGACAGGCGACAAGAGACCCAGTACTTC
>.|TRBD1|TRBV18|TRBJ1-1
CASSPQGANTEAFF
TGTGCCAGCTCACCACAGGGGGCAAACACTGAAGCTTTCTTT
>.|TRBD1|TRBV18|TRBJ2-7
CASSPNTGVAYEQYF
TGTGCCAGCTCACCAAACACAGGGGTTGCCTACGAGCAGTACTTC
>.|TRBD1|TRBV10-3|TRBJ1-1
CAITKDRDSTEAFF
TGTGCCATAACGAAGGACAGGGATTCCACTGAAGCTTTCTTT
>.|.|TRBV27|TRBJ2-2
CASSLSRNTGELFF
TGTGCCAGCAGTTTGTCCAGAAACACCGGGGAGCTGTTTTTT
>.|.|TRBV6-5|TRBJ2-7
CASSYTSSLPYYEQYF
TGTGCCAGCAGTTACACCTCCAGCCTACCCTATTACGAGCAGTACTTC
>.|TRBD1|TRBV10-3|TRBJ2-7
CAIKGTGESYEQYF
TGTGCCATCAAAGGGACAGGGGAGAGCTACGAGCAGTACTTC
>.|.|TRBV7-9|TRBJ2-2
CASSFSKTFDTGELFF
TGTGCCAGCAGCTTCAGTAAGACGTTTGACACCGGGGAGCTGTTTTTT
>.|.|TRBV6-1|TRBJ1-5
CASSEASRSNQPQHF
TGTGCCAGTAGTGAGGCGAGTCGTAGCAATCAGCCCCAGCATTTT
>once|.|TRBV2|TRBJ1-1
CASRTQQGVFTLAEAFF
TGTGCCAGCAGGACCCAACAGGGCGTTTTTACTCTGGCTGAAGCTTTCTTT
>.|.|TRBV7-8|TRBJ1-1
CASSPGRGNTEAFF
TGTGCCAGCAGCCCGGGACGGGGAAACACTGAAGCTTTCTTT
>once|.|TRBV18|TRBJ1-3
CASSPGRYSGNTIYF
TGTGCCAGCTCACCCGGACGCTACTCTGGAAACACCATATATTTT
>.|TRBD2|TRBV29-1|TRBJ2-3
CSARLAGSTDTQYF
TGCAGCGCCCGACTAGCGGGTAGCACAGATACGCAGTATTTT
>.|TRBD2|TRBV7-2|TRBJ2-7
CASSSSGSFGHEQYF
TGTGCCAGCAGCTCTAGCGGGAGTTTTGGCCACGAGCAGTACTTC
>.|TRBD2|TRBV5-1|TRBJ2-3
CASSWRGAGSVIDTQYF
TGCGCCAGCAGCTGGAGGGGAGCGGGATCGGTAATAGATACGCAGTATTTT
>.|.|TRBV10-1|TRBJ2-5
CASSERQGKSTQYF
TGCGCCAGCAGTGAGCGGCAGGGGAAGAGCACCCAGTACTTC
>.|TRBD1|TRBV12-5|TRBJ2-7
CASALGDRAYEQYF
TGTGCTAGTGCCCTGGGGGACAGGGCCTACGAGCAGTACTTC
>.|.|TRBV15|TRBJ1-4
CATSSPSGVLNEKLFF
TGTGCCACCAGCTCCCCCAGCGGGGTACTTAATGAAAAACTGTTTTTT
>.|.|TRBV4-2|TRBJ2-5
CASSQDGLGGGSQETQYF
TGTGCCAGCAGCCAAGATGGGCTGGGTGGCGGGTCGCAAGAGACCCAGTACTTC
>few|.|TRBV5-1|TRBJ2-1
CASSLERYNEQFF
TGCGCCAGCAGCTTGGAACGCTACAATGAGCAGTTCTTC
>.|.|TRBV28|TRBJ1-4
CASIRRDATNEKLFF
TGTGCCAGCATACGGAGGGATGCAACTAATGAAAAACTGTTTTTT
>.|.|TRBV11-2|TRBJ1-4
CASSPDWTNNEKLFF
TGTGCCAGCAGCCCCGACTGGACGAATAATGAAAAACTGTTTTTT
>.|.|TRBV10-3|TRBJ1-6
CAISALPGAKSPLHF
TGTGCCATCAGTGCCTTGCCGGGGGCAAAATCACCCCTCCACTTT